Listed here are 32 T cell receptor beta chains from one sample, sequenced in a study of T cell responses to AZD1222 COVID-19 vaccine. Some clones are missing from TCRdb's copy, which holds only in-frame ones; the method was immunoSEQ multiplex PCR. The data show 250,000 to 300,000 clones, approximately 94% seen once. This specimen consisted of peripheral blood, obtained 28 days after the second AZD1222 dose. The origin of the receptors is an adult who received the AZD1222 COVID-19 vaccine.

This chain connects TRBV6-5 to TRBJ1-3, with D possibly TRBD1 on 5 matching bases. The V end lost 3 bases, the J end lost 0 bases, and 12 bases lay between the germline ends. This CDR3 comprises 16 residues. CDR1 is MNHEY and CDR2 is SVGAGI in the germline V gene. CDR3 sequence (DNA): TGTGCCAGCAGTTATGGGGGGGGTTACTCTGGAAACACCATATATTTT. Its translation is CASSYGGGYSGNTIYF.

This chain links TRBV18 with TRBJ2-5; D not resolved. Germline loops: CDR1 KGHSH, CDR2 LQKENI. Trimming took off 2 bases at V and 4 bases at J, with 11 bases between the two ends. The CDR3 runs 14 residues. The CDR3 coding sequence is TGTGCCAGCTCACCATTACGGAGTGGAGAGACCCAGTACTTC. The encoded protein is CASSPLRSGETQYF.

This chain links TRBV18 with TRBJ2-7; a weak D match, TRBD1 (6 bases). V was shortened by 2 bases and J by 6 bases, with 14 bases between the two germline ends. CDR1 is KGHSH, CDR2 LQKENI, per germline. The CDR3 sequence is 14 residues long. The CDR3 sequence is CASSPITGSAEQYF. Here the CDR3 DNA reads TGTGCCAGCTCACCAATAACAGGGTCGGCCGAGCAGTACTTC.

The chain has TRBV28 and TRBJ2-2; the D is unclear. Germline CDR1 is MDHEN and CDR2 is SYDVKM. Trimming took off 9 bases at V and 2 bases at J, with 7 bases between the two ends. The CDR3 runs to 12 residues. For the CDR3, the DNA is TGTGCCAGTTACGGTAACACCGGGGAGCTGTTTTTT. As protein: CASYGNTGELFF.

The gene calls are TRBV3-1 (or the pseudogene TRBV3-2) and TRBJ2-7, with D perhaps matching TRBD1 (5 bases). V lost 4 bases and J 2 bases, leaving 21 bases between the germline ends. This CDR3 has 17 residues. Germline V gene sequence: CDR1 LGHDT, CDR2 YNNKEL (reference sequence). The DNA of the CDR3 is TGTGCCAGCAGCCCTCTGGGGCAGGGCGCATATCCCTACGAGCAGTACTTC. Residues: CASSPLGQGAYPYEQYF.

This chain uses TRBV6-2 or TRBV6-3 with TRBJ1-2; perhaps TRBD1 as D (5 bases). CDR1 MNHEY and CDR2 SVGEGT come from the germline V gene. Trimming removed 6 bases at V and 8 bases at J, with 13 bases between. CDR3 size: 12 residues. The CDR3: CASSRTGRGYTF. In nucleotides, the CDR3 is TGTGCCAGCAGCCGGACGGGACGCGGCTACACCTTC.

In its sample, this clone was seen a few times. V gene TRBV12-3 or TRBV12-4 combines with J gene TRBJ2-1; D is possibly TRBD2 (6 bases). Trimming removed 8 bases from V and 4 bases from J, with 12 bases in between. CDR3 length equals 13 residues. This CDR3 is CASQWGDYNEQFF. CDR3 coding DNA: TGTGCCAGCCAATGGGGGGATTACAATGAGCAGTTCTTC.

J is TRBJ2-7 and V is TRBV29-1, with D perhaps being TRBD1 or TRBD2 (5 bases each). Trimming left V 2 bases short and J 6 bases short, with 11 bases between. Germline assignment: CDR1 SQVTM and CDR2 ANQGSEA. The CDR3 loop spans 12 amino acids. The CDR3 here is CSVERVGGEQYF. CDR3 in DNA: TGCAGCGTTGAAAGGGTTGGGGGCGAGCAGTACTTC.

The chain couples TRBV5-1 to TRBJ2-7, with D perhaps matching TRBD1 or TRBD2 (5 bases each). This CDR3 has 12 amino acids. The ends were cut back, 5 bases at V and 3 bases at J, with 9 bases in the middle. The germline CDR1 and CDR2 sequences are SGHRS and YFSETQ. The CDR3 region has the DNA TGCGCCAGCAGAAGGGGAGACTACGAGCAGTACTTC. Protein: CASRRGDYEQYF.

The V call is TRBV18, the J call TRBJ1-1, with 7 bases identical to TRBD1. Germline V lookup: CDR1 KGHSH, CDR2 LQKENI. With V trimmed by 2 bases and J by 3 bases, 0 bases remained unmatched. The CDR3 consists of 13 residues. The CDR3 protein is CASSPGQDTEAFF. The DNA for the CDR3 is TGTGCCAGCTCACCAGGACAGGACACTGAAGCTTTCTTT.

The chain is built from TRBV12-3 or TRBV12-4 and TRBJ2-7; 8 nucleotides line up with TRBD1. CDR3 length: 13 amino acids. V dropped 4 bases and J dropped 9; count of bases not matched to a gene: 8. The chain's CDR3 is CASSWGQAWRQYF. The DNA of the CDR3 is TGTGCCAGCAGTTGGGGACAGGCTTGGAGGCAGTACTTC.

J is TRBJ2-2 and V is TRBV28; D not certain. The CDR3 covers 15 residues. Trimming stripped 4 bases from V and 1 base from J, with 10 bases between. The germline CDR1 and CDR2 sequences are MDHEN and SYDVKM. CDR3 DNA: TGTGCCAGCAGTTCGTCCGGTTGGAACACCGGGGAGCTGTTTTTT. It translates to CASSSSGWNTGELFF.

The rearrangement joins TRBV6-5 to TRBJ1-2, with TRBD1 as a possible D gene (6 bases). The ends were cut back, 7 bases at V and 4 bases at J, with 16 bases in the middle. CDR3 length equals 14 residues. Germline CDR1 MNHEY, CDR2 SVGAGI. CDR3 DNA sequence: TGTGCCAGCACAATGGACAGTACTCTCTATGGCTACACCTTC. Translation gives CASTMDSTLYGYTF.

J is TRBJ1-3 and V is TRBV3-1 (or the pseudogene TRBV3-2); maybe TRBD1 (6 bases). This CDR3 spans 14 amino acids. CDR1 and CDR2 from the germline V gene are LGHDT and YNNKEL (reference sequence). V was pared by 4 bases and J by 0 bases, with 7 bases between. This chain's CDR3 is CASSLRGSGNTIYF. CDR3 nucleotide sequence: TGTGCCAGCAGCCTCAGGGGCTCTGGAAACACCATATATTTT.

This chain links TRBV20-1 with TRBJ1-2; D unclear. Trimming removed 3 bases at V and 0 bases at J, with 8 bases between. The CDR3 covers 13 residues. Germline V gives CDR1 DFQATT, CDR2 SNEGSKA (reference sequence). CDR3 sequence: CSASKESNYGYTF. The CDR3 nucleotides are TGCAGTGCTAGTAAGGAGTCTAACTATGGCTACACCTTC.

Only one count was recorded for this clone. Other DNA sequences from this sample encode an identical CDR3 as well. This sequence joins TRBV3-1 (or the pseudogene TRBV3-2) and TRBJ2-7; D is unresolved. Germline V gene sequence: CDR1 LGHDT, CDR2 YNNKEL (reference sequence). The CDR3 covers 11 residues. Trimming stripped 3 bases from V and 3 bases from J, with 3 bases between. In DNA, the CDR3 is TGTGCCAGCAGCCAGGGCTACGAGCAGTACTTC. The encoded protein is CASSQGYEQYF.

The CDR3 region is CAISEGQPDSPLHF. The CDR3 nucleotides are TGTGCCATCAGTGAGGGACAGCCAGATTCACCCCTCCACTTT. The chain couples TRBV10-3 to TRBJ1-6; maybe TRBD1 (6 bases). Germline CDR1 ENHRY, CDR2 SYGVKD. The CDR3 runs 14 residues. V dropped 2 bases and J dropped 8 bases, with 10 bases sitting between them.

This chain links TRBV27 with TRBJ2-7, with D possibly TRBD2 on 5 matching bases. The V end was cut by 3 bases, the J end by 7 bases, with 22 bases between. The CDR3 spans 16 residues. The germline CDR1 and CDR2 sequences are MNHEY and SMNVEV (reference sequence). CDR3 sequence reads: CASSLGSKLRSAEQYF. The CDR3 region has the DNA TGTGCCAGCAGTTTGGGGAGTAAACTGCGCTCAGCGGAGCAGTACTTC.

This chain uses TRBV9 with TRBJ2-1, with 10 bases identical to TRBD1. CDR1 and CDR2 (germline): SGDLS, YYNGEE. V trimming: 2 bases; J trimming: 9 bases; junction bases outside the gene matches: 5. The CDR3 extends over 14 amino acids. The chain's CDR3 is CASSVRTGGSEQFF. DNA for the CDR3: TGTGCCAGCAGCGTCCGGACAGGGGGGAGTGAGCAGTTCTTC.

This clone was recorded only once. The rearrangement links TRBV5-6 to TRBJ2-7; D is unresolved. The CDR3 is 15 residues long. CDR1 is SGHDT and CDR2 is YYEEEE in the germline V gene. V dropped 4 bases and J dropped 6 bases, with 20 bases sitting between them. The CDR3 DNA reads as TGTGCCAGCAGCCCAGGTGCATTTTCGTTTTCCGAGCAGTACTTC. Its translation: CASSPGAFSFSEQYF.

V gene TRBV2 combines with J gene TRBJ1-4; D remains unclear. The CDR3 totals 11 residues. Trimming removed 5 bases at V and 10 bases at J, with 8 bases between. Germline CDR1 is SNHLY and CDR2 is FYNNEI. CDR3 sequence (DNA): TGTGCCAGCAGTATCCTTGGAAAACTGTTTTTT. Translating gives CASSILGKLFF.

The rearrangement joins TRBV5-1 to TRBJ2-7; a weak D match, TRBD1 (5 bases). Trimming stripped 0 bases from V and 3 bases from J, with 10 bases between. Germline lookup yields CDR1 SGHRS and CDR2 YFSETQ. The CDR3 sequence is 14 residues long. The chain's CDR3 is CASSLAGNDYEQYF. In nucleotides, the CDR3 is TGCGCCAGCAGCTTGGCAGGGAACGACTACGAGCAGTACTTC.

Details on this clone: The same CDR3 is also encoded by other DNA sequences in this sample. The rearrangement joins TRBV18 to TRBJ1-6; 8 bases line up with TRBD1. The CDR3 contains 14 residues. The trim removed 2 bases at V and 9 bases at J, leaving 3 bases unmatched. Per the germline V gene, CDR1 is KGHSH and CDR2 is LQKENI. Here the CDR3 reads CASSPGQGSSPLHF. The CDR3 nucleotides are TGTGCCAGCTCACCAGGACAGGGCAGTTCACCCCTCCACTTT.

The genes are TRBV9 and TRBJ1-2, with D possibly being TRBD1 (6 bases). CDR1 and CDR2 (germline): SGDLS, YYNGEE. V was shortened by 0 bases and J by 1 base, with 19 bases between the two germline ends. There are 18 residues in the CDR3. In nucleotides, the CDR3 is TGTGCCAGCAGCGTAGGTGGCAGGGGACGGTTGGGTAACTATGGCTACACCTTC. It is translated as CASSVGGRGRLGNYGYTF.

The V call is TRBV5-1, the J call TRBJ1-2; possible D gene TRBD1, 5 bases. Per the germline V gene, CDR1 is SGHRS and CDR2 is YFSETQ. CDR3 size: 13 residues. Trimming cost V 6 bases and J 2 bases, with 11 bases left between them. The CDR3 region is CASTLGENYGYTF. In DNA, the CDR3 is TGCGCCAGCACCCTGGGGGAGAACTATGGCTACACCTTC.

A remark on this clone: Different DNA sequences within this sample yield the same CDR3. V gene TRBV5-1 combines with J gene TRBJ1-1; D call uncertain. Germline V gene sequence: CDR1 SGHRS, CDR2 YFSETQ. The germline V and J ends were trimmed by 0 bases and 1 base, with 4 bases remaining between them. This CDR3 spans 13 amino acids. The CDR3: CASSLGPNTEAFF. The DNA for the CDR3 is TGCGCCAGCAGCTTGGGACCGAACACTGAAGCTTTCTTT.

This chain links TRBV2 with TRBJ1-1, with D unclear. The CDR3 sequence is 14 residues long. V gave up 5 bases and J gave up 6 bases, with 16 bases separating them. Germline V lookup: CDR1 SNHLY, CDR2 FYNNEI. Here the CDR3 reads CASSINGGSAEAFF. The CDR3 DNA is TGTGCCAGCAGTATAAACGGTGGTTCAGCTGAAGCTTTCTTT.

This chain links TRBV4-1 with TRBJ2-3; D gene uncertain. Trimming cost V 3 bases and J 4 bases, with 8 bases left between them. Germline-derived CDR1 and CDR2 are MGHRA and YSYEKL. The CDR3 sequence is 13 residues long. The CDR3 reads CASSQGVADTQYF. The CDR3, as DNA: TGCGCCAGCAGCCAGGGTGTGGCAGATACGCAGTATTTT.

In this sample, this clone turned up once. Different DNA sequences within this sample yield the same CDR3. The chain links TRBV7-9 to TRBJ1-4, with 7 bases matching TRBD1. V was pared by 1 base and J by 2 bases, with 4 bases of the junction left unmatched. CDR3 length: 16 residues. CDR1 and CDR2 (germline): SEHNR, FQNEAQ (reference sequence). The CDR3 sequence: CASSLGDRGTNEKLFF. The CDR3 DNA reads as TGTGCCAGCAGCTTAGGGGACAGAGGCACTAATGAAAAACTGTTTTTT.

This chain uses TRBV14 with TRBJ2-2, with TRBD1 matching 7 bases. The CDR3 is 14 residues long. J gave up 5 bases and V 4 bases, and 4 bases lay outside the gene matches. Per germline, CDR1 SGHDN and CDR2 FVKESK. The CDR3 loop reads CASSLDRVTGELFF. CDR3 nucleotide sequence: TGTGCCAGCAGCCTCGACAGGGTAACCGGGGAGCTGTTTTTT.

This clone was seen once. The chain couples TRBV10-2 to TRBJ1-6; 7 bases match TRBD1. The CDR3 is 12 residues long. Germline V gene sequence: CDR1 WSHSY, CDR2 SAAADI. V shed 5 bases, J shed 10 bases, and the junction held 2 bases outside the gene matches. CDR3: CASSWDSSPLHF. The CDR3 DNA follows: TGCGCCAGCAGTTGGGACAGCTCACCCCTCCACTTT.

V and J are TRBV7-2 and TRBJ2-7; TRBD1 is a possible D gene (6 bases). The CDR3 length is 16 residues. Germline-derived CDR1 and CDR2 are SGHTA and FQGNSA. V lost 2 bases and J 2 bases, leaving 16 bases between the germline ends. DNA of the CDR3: TGTGCCAGCAGCTTAACCCGGGACACGAGAGCCTACGAGCAGTACTTC. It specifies CASSLTRDTRAYEQYF.